These T cell receptor beta chains were read from a single sample in a study of T-cell memory formation after mild COVID-19. One entry per CDR3 protein results from TCRdb running MiXCR on the 5' RACE reads. The sample has 350,000 or so distinct CDR3 sequences, roughly 20% seen once. Sequencing used PBMCs or a T cell subset sorted from them (not recorded which). Source of these receptors: a young man who had mild COVID-19 (a few samples of this study predate the infection). Cell type and time point are not known. CDR3s include the opening cysteine and the closing phenylalanine or tryptophan. The D gene is left open where the match is weak. Not every row has a clone size; where given, it reads once, few, many or a size class.

cdr3_nt: TGTGCCAGCAGCCCGACTGGAATCCAAGAGACCCAGTACTTC
cdr3_aa: CASSPTGIQETQYF
clone_size: NA
d_call: NA
j_call: TRBJ2-5
v_call: TRBV7-2

cdr3_nt: TGTGCCACCAGTGACCCAACTCAAGGGGGGGGAGCTTTCTTT
cdr3_aa: CATSDPTQGGGAFF
clone_size: few
d_call: NA
j_call: TRBJ1-1
v_call: TRBV24-1

cdr3_nt: TGTGCCACCAGTGAGGGCCCTACGGGCGAGCAGTACTTC
cdr3_aa: CATSEGPTGEQYF
clone_size: few
d_call: NA
j_call: TRBJ2-7
v_call: TRBV24-1

cdr3_nt: TGTGCCAGCAGCCAAGAGGCAGGGTCCCGGGCCTCTGGGGCCAACGTCCTGACTTTC
cdr3_aa: CASSQEAGSRASGANVLTF
clone_size: few
d_call: NA
j_call: TRBJ2-6
v_call: TRBV4-2

cdr3_nt: TGCAGCGTTGTGTCCGGGACAGGGGTTAACTACGAGCAGTACTTC
cdr3_aa: CSVVSGTGVNYEQYF
clone_size: few
d_call: TRBD1
j_call: TRBJ2-7
v_call: TRBV29-1

cdr3_nt: TGTGCCAGCTCACTTAGTGACACCCGGGGGGCTTTCTTT
cdr3_aa: CASSLSDTRGAFF
clone_size: NA
d_call: NA
j_call: TRBJ1-1
v_call: TRBV18

cdr3_nt: TGCAGTGCAGCAGGATCTAACTATGGCTACACCTTC
cdr3_aa: CSAAGSNYGYTF
clone_size: few
d_call: NA
j_call: TRBJ1-2
v_call: TRBV20-1

cdr3_nt: TGTGCCAGCAAGCGGACAGGCACAGATACGCAGTATTTT
cdr3_aa: CASKRTGTDTQYF
clone_size: NA
d_call: NA
j_call: TRBJ2-3
v_call: TRBV2

cdr3_nt: TGCAGCGTTGAAGATCTCGTGGGACGGGACTACGAGCAGTACTTC
cdr3_aa: CSVEDLVGRDYEQYF
clone_size: few
d_call: NA
j_call: TRBJ2-7
v_call: TRBV29-1

cdr3_nt: TGTGCCAGCAGCTTCAACCCCCACAGGACTGAAGCTTTCTTT
cdr3_aa: CASSFNPHRTEAFF
clone_size: many
d_call: NA
j_call: TRBJ1-1
v_call: TRBV6-2/TRBV6-3

cdr3_nt: TGTGCCAGCAGCCTGACAGGAGCTCGGGCCGGGGAGCTGTTTTTT
cdr3_aa: CASSLTGARAGELFF
clone_size: few
d_call: NA
j_call: TRBJ2-2
v_call: TRBV3-1

cdr3_nt: TGTGCCTGGAGTGCCCGGGCTCGGGGCCACAATGAGCAGTTCTTC
cdr3_aa: CAWSARARGHNEQFF
clone_size: NA
d_call: NA
j_call: TRBJ2-1
v_call: TRBV30

cdr3_nt: TGCAGCGCGGGGACAGGGAGCACAGATACGCAGTATTTT
cdr3_aa: CSAGTGSTDTQYF
clone_size: NA
d_call: TRBD1
j_call: TRBJ2-3
v_call: TRBV29-1

cdr3_nt: TGTGCCAGCAGTAAACTCCGGGACAGTTGGCAGCCCCAGCATTTT
cdr3_aa: CASSKLRDSWQPQHF
clone_size: few
d_call: TRBD1
j_call: TRBJ1-5
v_call: TRBV6-5

cdr3_nt: TGTGCCAGCACCGACTCCTTAGGACAACCTCGGGAGACCCAGTACTTC
cdr3_aa: CASTDSLGQPRETQYF
clone_size: few
d_call: NA
j_call: TRBJ2-5
v_call: TRBV7-9

cdr3_nt: TGTGCCAGCAGCCATCCGCGAGGGCCTGCCAAAAACATTCAGTACTTC
cdr3_aa: CASSHPRGPAKNIQYF
clone_size: few
d_call: NA
j_call: TRBJ2-4
v_call: TRBV14

cdr3_nt: TGTGCCAGCAGCCTCGGACCTCACTACGAGCAGTACTTC
cdr3_aa: CASSLGPHYEQYF
clone_size: few
d_call: NA
j_call: TRBJ2-7
v_call: TRBV5-4

cdr3_nt: TGTGCCAGCAGTCCCGACCCCCGACAGCTCCACTGGGAGCAGTACTTC
cdr3_aa: CASSPDPRQLHWEQYF
clone_size: few
d_call: NA
j_call: TRBJ2-7
v_call: TRBV27

cdr3_nt: TGTGCCAGCAGCGATTGGGACACTGAAGCTTTCTTT
cdr3_aa: CASSDWDTEAFF
clone_size: few
d_call: NA
j_call: TRBJ1-1
v_call: TRBV7-9

cdr3_nt: TGTGCCAGCAGCTTAGGCGACACAGGGAGGTACTATGGCTACACCTTC
cdr3_aa: CASSLGDTGRYYGYTF
clone_size: few
d_call: NA
j_call: TRBJ1-2
v_call: TRBV7-2

cdr3_nt: TGTGCCAGCCGATCAGGCGGGTGGAATGGCTACACCTTC
cdr3_aa: CASRSGGWNGYTF
clone_size: few
d_call: NA
j_call: TRBJ1-2
v_call: TRBV7-2

cdr3_nt: TGCAGTGCCCGAGGACAGGGGCACACTGAAGCTTTCTTT
cdr3_aa: CSARGQGHTEAFF
clone_size: NA
d_call: TRBD1
j_call: TRBJ1-1
v_call: TRBV20-1

cdr3_nt: TGTGCCAGCAGCCTCCCATTGACAGGGCAAGAGACCCAGTACTTC
cdr3_aa: CASSLPLTGQETQYF
clone_size: NA
d_call: TRBD1
j_call: TRBJ2-5
v_call: TRBV28

cdr3_nt: TGCGCCAGCAGCCGCAGAGGACAGGGTCGCAACGAGCAGTACTTC
cdr3_aa: CASSRRGQGRNEQYF
clone_size: NA
d_call: TRBD1
j_call: TRBJ2-7
v_call: TRBV4-1

cdr3_nt: TGCGCCAGCAGGGGAATCGAATCGGACGGAAACACCATATATTTT
cdr3_aa: CASRGIESDGNTIYF
clone_size: NA
d_call: NA
j_call: TRBJ1-3
v_call: TRBV5-1

cdr3_nt: TGTGCCAGCTCACCACTCGGGGCTGCGAACACTGAAGCTTTCTTT
cdr3_aa: CASSPLGAANTEAFF
clone_size: NA
d_call: NA
j_call: TRBJ1-1
v_call: TRBV18

cdr3_nt: TGCAGTGCCGGAGCGTCAGGGTCGGTTGAAAAACTGTTTTTT
cdr3_aa: CSAGASGSVEKLFF
clone_size: few
d_call: NA
j_call: TRBJ1-4
v_call: TRBV20-1

cdr3_nt: TGCAGTGCTAGAGATCTCACGGGACTAGCGGGGGCCAGCACAGATACGCAGTATTTT
cdr3_aa: CSARDLTGLAGASTDTQYF
clone_size: few
d_call: TRBD2
j_call: TRBJ2-3
v_call: TRBV20-1

cdr3_nt: TGTGCCAGCAGATGGGGTAATCAGCCCCAGCATTTT
cdr3_aa: CASRWGNQPQHF
clone_size: NA
d_call: NA
j_call: TRBJ1-5
v_call: TRBV2

cdr3_nt: TGCAGTGCTAGCCTAGCGGGGGGGAACACCGGGGAGCTGTTTTTT
cdr3_aa: CSASLAGGNTGELFF
clone_size: few
d_call: TRBD2
j_call: TRBJ2-2
v_call: TRBV20-1

cdr3_nt: TGCAGTGCTGACACACAGGTTTCCCCTGAAGCTTTCTTT
cdr3_aa: CSADTQVSPEAFF
clone_size: NA
d_call: NA
j_call: TRBJ1-1
v_call: TRBV20-1

cdr3_nt: TGTGCCAGCAGCTTTGGGCTAGCGAGCGGCATTCAGTACTTC
cdr3_aa: CASSFGLASGIQYF
clone_size: NA
d_call: NA
j_call: TRBJ2-4
v_call: TRBV7-2

cdr3_nt: TGTGCCAGCAGCACCGGGACATACGGGGAGCTGTTTTTT
cdr3_aa: CASSTGTYGELFF
clone_size: few
d_call: NA
j_call: TRBJ2-2
v_call: TRBV5-4

cdr3_nt: TGTGCCATCAGTGAGCGGGGTCAGGGGGCAGATGAAAAACTGTTTTTT
cdr3_aa: CAISERGQGADEKLFF
clone_size: few
d_call: TRBD1
j_call: TRBJ1-4
v_call: TRBV10-3

cdr3_nt: TGTGCCACCAGGACAGGGGGTAACTACAATGAGCAGTTCTTC
cdr3_aa: CATRTGGNYNEQFF
clone_size: many
d_call: TRBD1
j_call: TRBJ2-1
v_call: TRBV24-1

cdr3_nt: TGCGCCAGCAGCTTGGATGGCAGGTTAGAGGAAAAACTGTTTTTT
cdr3_aa: CASSLDGRLEEKLFF
clone_size: NA
d_call: NA
j_call: TRBJ1-4
v_call: TRBV5-1

cdr3_nt: TGTGCCAGCAGCCGCCGTACAGATACGCAGTATTTT
cdr3_aa: CASSRRTDTQYF
clone_size: NA
d_call: NA
j_call: TRBJ2-3
v_call: TRBV7-6

cdr3_nt: TGTGCCAGCGGCGGGGGTTCCCTTATTCAAGAGACCCAGTACTTC
cdr3_aa: CASGGGSLIQETQYF
clone_size: NA
d_call: TRBD2
j_call: TRBJ2-5
v_call: TRBV2

cdr3_nt: TGTGCCAGCAGCTTACAGACCTTTAATCAGCCCCAGCATTTT
cdr3_aa: CASSLQTFNQPQHF
clone_size: NA
d_call: NA
j_call: TRBJ1-5
v_call: TRBV7-8

cdr3_nt: TGTGCCAGCAGTTACTCAGCGGGACAGGGGTTCTGGCCCCAGCATTTT
cdr3_aa: CASSYSAGQGFWPQHF
clone_size: few
d_call: TRBD1
j_call: TRBJ1-5
v_call: TRBV6-2/TRBV6-3

cdr3_nt: TGTGCCAGCAGCCCGACAGGTTCGAACTATGGCTACACCTTC
cdr3_aa: CASSPTGSNYGYTF
clone_size: few
d_call: NA
j_call: TRBJ1-2
v_call: TRBV7-9

cdr3_nt: TGTGCCAGCAGCTTATATGGGGGCTTGGGCACTGAAGCTTTCTTT
cdr3_aa: CASSLYGGLGTEAFF
clone_size: few
d_call: NA
j_call: TRBJ1-1
v_call: TRBV7-2

cdr3_nt: TGTGCCAGCAGCTTTCAGGGAGTTGGCTACACCTTC
cdr3_aa: CASSFQGVGYTF
clone_size: NA
d_call: NA
j_call: TRBJ1-2
v_call: TRBV7-9

cdr3_nt: TGTGCCAGCAGTTCGGGACTAGCGGGGGGACTCGCCGAGCAGTACTTC
cdr3_aa: CASSSGLAGGLAEQYF
clone_size: few
d_call: TRBD2
j_call: TRBJ2-7
v_call: TRBV7-2

cdr3_nt: TGTGCCAGCAGTTACCGGGGGGCAGCCACTGAAGCTTTCTTT
cdr3_aa: CASSYRGAATEAFF
clone_size: NA
d_call: NA
j_call: TRBJ1-1
v_call: TRBV6-5